This paragraph covers one T cell receptor beta chain sequence. Germline V gene sequence: CDR1 MDHEN, CDR2 SYDVKM. The CDR3 has 15 amino acids. A sample-barcoded 5' primer and a J-beta primer mix were used in a second PCR of roughly 6 to 12 cycles. With 12 random nucleotides, a template-switch adaptor tagged each individual cDNA molecule. TCRdb passed the 5' RACE reads through MiXCR, listing each CDR3 protein once. This table has more than 1,400,000 distinct CDR3 sequences, around two fifths appearing once. Donors each provided approximately 9.6 milliliters of peripheral blood. The data stem from a study of blood T cells in healthy people across ages.

The rearrangement uses TRBV28 and TRBJ2-2, with D possibly TRBD1 on 5 matching bases. The sequencing input was blood. The receptor was isolated from a woman between 18 and 29 years old in good health. The CDR3 nucleotides read TGTACCACCAGACCAGGAGCCTCCCAGGGCGGGGAGCTGTTTTTT. It specifies CTTRPGASQGGELFF.